These T cell receptor beta chains were read from a single sample in a study of regulatory dendritic cells for organ transplantation. These receptors are not linked to any known antigen. Some clones are missing from TCRdb's copy, which holds only in-frame ones; the method was immunoSEQ multiplex PCR. The data contain under 15,000 clones, 74% of them singletons. Material: naive CD4+ T cells from blood cultured with regulatory dendritic cells. These TCRs come from a human donor in good health. Each CDR3 is given with its conserved first and last residue. Each record gives: clone size, D gene, J gene, V gene, CDR3 DNA, CDR3 protein. D genes are given only for firm matches. Size values are once, few and many counts, or a class for expanded clones, and some rows have none.

size: once; D: TRBD1; J: TRBJ1-5; V: TRBV29-1; DNA: TGCAGCGTCCCGGGGACAGGGGATCAGCCCCAGCATTTT; CDR3: CSVPGTGDQPQHF
size: .; D: .; J: TRBJ2-6; V: TRBV5-1; DNA: TGCGCCAGCAGCTTGGTGGGCAGGGTCTCTGGGGCCAACGTCCTGACTTTC; CDR3: CASSLVGRVSGANVLTF
size: .; D: .; J: TRBJ2-2; V: TRBV19; DNA: TGTGCCAGTAGTGCCGGGAACACCGGGGAGCTGTTTTTT; CDR3: CASSAGNTGELFF
size: .; D: .; J: TRBJ1-1; V: TRBV7-8; DNA: TGTGCCAGCAGCTTAGAAGGAGCTCTCACGGGGGCTTTCTTT; CDR3: CASSLEGALTGAFF
size: .; D: .; J: TRBJ1-5; V: TRBV19; DNA: TGTGCCAGTAGTATTGTTGGGGCCCTAGGGAATCAGCCCCAGCATTTT; CDR3: CASSIVGALGNQPQHF
size: .; D: TRBD1; J: TRBJ2-6; V: TRBV2; DNA: TGTGTCAGTAAGCAGGACAGGGGGCGGACTGGGGCCAACGTCCTGACTTTC; CDR3: CVSKQDRGRTGANVLTF
size: few; D: TRBD2; J: TRBJ2-2; V: TRBV19; DNA: TGTGCCAGTAGTATCGGGCTAGCGGGGGGAACCGGGGAGCTGTTTTTT; CDR3: CASSIGLAGGTGELFF
size: .; D: TRBD1; J: TRBJ2-2; V: TRBV19; DNA: TGTGCCAGTAGTATAGTGGGGACAGGGGGGACCGGGGAGCTGTTTTTT; CDR3: CASSIVGTGGTGELFF
size: .; D: .; J: TRBJ2-1; V: TRBV19; DNA: TGTGCCAGTAGTATAAGACCCGGGGGTAATGAGCAGTTCTTC; CDR3: CASSIRPGGNEQFF
size: .; D: .; J: TRBJ2-3; V: TRBV9; DNA: TGTGCCAGCAGCGTAAGATTCCACTTCACAGATACGCAGTATTTT; CDR3: CASSVRFHFTDTQYF
size: .; D: .; J: TRBJ1-5; V: TRBV27; DNA: TGTGCCAGCAGTCCACAGAATAGCAATCAGCCCCAGCATTTT; CDR3: CASSPQNSNQPQHF
size: .; D: TRBD1; J: TRBJ1-6; V: TRBV7-2; DNA: TGTGCCAGCAGCCCCAGGGGGAGCTCCTATAATTCACCCCTCCACTTT; CDR3: CASSPRGSSYNSPLHF
size: .; D: .; J: TRBJ1-4; V: TRBV6-1; DNA: TGTGCCACCTTCCAGACAGTATCTAGAAAACTGTTTTTT; CDR3: CATFQTVSRKLFF
size: .; D: TRBD1; J: TRBJ1-2; V: TRBV6-6; DNA: TGTGCCAGCAGCCCCCGACAGGGATCACAAGGCTATGGCTACACCTTC; CDR3: CASSPRQGSQGYGYTF
size: .; D: .; J: TRBJ1-4; V: TRBV5-5; DNA: TGTGCCAGCAGCTTGACTTCTTCTAATGAAAAACTGTTTTTT; CDR3: CASSLTSSNEKLFF
size: .; D: TRBD1; J: TRBJ1-1; V: TRBV5-4; DNA: TGTGCCAGCAGCCCAGGGGGATATCAGTACACTGAAGCTTTCTTT; CDR3: CASSPGGYQYTEAFF
size: .; D: TRBD2; J: TRBJ2-2; V: TRBV2; DNA: TGTGCCAGCAGTGAATTTAGCGGGGGGCCCGGGGAGCTGTTTTTT; CDR3: CASSEFSGGPGELFF
size: few; D: .; J: TRBJ1-1; V: TRBV10-3; DNA: TGTGCCATCAGTGAGTCTTTACCAGGATATGAAGCTTTCTTT; CDR3: CAISESLPGYEAFF
size: .; D: .; J: TRBJ1-2; V: TRBV5-1; DNA: TGCGCCAGCAGCTTTCTGGGAGGGGGCTATGGCTACACCTTC; CDR3: CASSFLGGGYGYTF
size: .; D: .; J: TRBJ1-1; V: TRBV5-6; DNA: TGTGCCAGCAGTACCCTCTATGAAGGGGGAACTGAAGCTTTCTTT; CDR3: CASSTLYEGGTEAFF
size: .; D: .; J: TRBJ2-6; V: TRBV12-5; DNA: TGTGCTAGTGGTTTACGTGCAGGACAAAGTCGGGCCAACGTCCTGACTTTC; CDR3: CASGLRAGQSRANVLTF
size: .; D: TRBD1; J: TRBJ1-2; V: TRBV6-5; DNA: TGTGCCAGCAGACGACAGGGGTCCTCCTATGGCTACACCTTC; CDR3: CASRRQGSSYGYTF
size: .; D: .; J: TRBJ2-3; V: TRBV9; DNA: TGTGCCAGCAGCGCACAGGGTGGGAGCACAGATACGCAGTATTTT; CDR3: CASSAQGGSTDTQYF